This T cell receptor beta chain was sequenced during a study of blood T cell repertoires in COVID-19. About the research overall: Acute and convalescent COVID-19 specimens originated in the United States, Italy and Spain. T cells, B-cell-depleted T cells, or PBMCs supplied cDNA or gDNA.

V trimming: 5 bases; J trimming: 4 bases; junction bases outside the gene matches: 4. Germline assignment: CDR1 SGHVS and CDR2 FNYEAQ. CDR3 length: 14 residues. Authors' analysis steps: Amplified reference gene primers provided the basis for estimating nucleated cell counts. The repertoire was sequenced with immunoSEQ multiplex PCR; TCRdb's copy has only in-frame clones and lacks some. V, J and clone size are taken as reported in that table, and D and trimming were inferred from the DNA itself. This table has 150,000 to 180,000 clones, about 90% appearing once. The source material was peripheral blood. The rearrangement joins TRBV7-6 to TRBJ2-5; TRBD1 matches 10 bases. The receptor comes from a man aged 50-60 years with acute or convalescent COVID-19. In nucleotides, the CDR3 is TGTGCCAGCAGCAACCGGGACAGGGGAGAGACCCAGTACTTC. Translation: CASSNRDRGETQYF. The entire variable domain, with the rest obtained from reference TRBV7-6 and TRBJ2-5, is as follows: GAGVSQSPRYKVTKRGQDVALRCDPISGHVSLYWYRQALGQGPEFLTYFNYEAQQDKSGLPNDRFSAERPEGSISTLTIQRTEQRDSAMYRCASSNRDRGETQYFGPGTRLLVL.